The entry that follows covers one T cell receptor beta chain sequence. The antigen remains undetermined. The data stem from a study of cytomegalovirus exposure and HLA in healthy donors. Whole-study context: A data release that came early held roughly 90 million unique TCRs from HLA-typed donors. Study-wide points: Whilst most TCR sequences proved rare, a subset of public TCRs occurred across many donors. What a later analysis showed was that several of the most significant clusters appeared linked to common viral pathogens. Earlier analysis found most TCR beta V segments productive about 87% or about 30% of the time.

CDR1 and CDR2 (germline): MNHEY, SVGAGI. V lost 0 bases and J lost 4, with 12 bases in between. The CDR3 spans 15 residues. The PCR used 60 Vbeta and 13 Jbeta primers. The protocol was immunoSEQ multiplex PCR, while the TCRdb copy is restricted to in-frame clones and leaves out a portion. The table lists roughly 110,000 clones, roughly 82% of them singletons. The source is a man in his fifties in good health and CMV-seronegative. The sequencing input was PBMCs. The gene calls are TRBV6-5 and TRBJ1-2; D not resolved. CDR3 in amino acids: CASSYSKLHSYGYTF. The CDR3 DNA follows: TGTGCCAGCAGTTACTCTAAGTTGCACTCCTATGGCTACACCTTC.